Described below is a single T cell receptor beta chain sequence and its context. Being one base from a much bigger clone, this may be a read error. The sample belongs to a study of T-cell reconstitution after alpha-beta-depleted transplantation in children. Unique molecular identifiers were incorporated when the TCRbeta library was constructed. Via MiXCR, TCRdb re-called the PCR reads, giving one row per CDR3 protein. Seen here are about 220,000 distinct CDR3 sequences, approximately 17% observed once, and the top ten hold about 39%. Germline loops: CDR1 SGDLS, CDR2 YYNGEE. CDR3 length: 16 amino acids.

J is TRBJ2-5 and V is TRBV9; either TRBD1 or TRBD2 may fit D (5 bases each). This clonotype was obtained from a male patient aged 2-10 years who had a stem cell transplant for acute lymphoblastic leukemia, so the T cells may come from the graft donor. Sequenced here: PBMCs, mostly from graft donor cells, sampled 360 days after TCRalphabeta/CD19-depleted stem cell transplant. CDR3 in DNA: TGTGCCAGCAGCTCTCACCCTACTAGGGGCGGAGAGGCCCAGTACTTC. This sequence encodes CASSSHPTRGGEAQYF. Variable domain in full (rest from reference TRBV9 and TRBJ2-5): DSGVTQTPKHLITATGQRVTLRCSPRSGDLSVYWYQQSLDQGLQFLIQYYNGEERAKGNILERFSAQQFPDLHSELNLSSLELGDSALYFCASSSHPTRGGEAQYFGPGTRLLVL.